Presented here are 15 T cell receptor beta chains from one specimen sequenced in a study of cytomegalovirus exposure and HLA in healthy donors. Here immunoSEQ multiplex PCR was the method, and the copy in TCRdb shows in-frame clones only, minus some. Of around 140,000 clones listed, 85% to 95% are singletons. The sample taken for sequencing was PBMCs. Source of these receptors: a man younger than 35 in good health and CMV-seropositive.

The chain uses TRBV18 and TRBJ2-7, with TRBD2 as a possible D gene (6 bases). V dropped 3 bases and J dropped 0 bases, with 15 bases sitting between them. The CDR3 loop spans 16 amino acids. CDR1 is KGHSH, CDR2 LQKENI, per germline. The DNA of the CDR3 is TGTGCCAGCTCACCCTCCCGGGGAGGCCTCTCCTACGAGCAGTACTTC. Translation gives CASSPSRGGLSYEQYF.

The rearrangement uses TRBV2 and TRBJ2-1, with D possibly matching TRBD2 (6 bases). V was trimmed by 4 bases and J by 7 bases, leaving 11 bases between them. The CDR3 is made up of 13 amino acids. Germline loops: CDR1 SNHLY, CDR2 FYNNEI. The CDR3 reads CASSGRGTNEQFF. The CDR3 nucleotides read TGTGCCAGCAGTGGGCGGGGTACAAATGAGCAGTTCTTC.

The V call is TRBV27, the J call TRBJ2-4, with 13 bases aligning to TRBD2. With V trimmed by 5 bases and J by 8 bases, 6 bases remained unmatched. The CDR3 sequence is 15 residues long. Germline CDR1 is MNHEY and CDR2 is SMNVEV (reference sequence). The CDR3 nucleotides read TGTGCCAGCAGTCGGACTAGCGGGAGAGGGTACATTCAGTACTTC. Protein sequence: CASSRTSGRGYIQYF.

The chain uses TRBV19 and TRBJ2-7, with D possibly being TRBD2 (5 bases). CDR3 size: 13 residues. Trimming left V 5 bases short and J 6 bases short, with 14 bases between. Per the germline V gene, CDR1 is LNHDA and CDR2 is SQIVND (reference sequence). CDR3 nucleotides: TGTGCCAGTAGTGAACTTGGAGGTAGCGAGCAGTACTTC. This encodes CASSELGGSEQYF.

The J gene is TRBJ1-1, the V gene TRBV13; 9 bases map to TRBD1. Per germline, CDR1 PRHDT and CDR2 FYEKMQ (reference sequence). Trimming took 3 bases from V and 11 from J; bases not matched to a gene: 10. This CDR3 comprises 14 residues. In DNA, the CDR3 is TGTGCCAGCAGCTTTCCGGGACAGGGCGTCTGGGCTTTCTTT. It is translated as CASSFPGQGVWAFF. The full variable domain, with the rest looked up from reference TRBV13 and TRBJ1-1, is AAGVIQSPRHLIKEKRETATLKCYPIPRHDTVYWYQQGPGQDPQFLISFYEKMQSDKGSIPDRFSAQQFSDYHSELNMSSLELGDSALYFCASSFPGQGVWAFFGQGTRLTVV.

In DNA form, the CDR3 reads TGTGCCAGCAGTTTACTATCACAGGGTGCGAACACTGAAGCTTTCTTT. Translation gives CASSLLSQGANTEAFF. The chain is built from TRBV28 and TRBJ1-1; a weak D match, TRBD1 (6 bases). Germline CDR1 MDHEN, CDR2 SYDVKM. The CDR3 length is 16 residues. V was cut by 2 bases and J by 1 base, with 14 bases left in between.

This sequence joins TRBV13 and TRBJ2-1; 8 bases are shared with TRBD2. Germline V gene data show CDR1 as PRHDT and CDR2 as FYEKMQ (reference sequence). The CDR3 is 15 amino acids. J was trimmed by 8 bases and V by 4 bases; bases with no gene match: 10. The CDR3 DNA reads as TGTGCCAGCAGCTCGTTCGGGAGGGCCATATATGAGCAGTTCTTC. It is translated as CASSSFGRAIYEQFF.

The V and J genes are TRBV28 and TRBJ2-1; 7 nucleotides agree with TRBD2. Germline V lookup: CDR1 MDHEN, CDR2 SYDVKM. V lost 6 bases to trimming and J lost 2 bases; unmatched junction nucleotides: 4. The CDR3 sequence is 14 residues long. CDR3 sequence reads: CASRTSLTYNEQFF. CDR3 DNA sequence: TGTGCCAGCAGGACTAGCTTAACCTACAATGAGCAGTTCTTC. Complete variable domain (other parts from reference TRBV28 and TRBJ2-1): DVKVTQSSRYLVKRTGEKVFLECVQDMDHENMFWYRQDPGLGLRLIYFSYDVKMKEKGDIPEGYSVSREKKERFSLILESASTNQTSMYLCASRTSLTYNEQFFGPGTRLTVL.

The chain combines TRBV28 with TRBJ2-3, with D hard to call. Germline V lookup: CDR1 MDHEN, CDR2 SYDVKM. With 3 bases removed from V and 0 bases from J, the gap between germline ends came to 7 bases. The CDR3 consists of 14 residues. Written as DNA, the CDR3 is TGTGCCAGCAGTTTCGACACTAGCACAGATACGCAGTATTTT. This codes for CASSFDTSTDTQYF.

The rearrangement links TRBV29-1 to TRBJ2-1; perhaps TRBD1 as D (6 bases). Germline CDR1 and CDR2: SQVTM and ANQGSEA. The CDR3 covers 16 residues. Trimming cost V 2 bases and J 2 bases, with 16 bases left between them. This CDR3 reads CSVERDRIEAYNEQFF. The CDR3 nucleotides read TGCAGCGTTGAACGAGACAGGATAGAAGCCTACAATGAGCAGTTCTTC.

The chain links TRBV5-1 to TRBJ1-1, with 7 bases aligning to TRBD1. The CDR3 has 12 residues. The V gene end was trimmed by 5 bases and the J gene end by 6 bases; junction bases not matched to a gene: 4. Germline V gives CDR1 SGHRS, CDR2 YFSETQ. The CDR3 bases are TGCGCCAGCAGGTCAGACAGGGCTGAAGCTTTCTTT. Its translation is CASRSDRAEAFF.

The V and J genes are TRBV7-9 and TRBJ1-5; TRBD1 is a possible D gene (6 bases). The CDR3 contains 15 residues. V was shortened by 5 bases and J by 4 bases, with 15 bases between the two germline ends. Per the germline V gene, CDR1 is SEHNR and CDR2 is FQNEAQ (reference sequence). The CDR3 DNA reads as TGTGCCAGCAGCCAAGGGGGGGCGCGTAATCAGCCCCAGCATTTT. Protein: CASSQGGARNQPQHF.

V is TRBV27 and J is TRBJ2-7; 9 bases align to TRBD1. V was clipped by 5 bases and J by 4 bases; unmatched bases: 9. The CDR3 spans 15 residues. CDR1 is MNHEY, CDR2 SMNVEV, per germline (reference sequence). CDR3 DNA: TGTGCCAGCAGTCTACAGGGGGCGGGTTTTTACGAGCAGTACTTC. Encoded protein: CASSLQGAGFYEQYF.

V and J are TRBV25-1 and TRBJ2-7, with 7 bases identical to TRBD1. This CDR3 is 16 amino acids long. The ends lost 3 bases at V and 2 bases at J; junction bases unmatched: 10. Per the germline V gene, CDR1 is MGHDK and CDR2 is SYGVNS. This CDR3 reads CASSDPRQGLAYEQYF. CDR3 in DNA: TGTGCCAGCAGTGACCCTAGACAGGGTTTGGCCTACGAGCAGTACTTC.

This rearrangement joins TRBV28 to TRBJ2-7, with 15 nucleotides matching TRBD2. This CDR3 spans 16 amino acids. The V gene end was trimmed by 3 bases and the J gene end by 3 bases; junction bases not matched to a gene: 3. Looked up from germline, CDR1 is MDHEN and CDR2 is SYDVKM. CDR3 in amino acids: CASSFPGLAGGYEQYF. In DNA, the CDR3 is TGTGCCAGCAGTTTCCCGGGACTAGCGGGAGGCTACGAGCAGTACTTC. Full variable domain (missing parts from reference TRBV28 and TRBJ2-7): DVKVTQSSRYLVKRTGEKVFLECVQDMDHENMFWYRQDPGLGLRLIYFSYDVKMKEKGDIPEGYSVSREKKERFSLILESASTNQTSMYLCASSFPGLAGGYEQYFGPGTRLTVT.